The rows below give T cell receptor beta chains drawn from one sample of a study of shared clonotypes between healthy human individuals. Only in-frame clones appear in the TCRdb table, and some are missing; sequencing was by immunoSEQ multiplex PCR. The table has about 770,000 clones, just under 75% seen once; the top ten hold under 2%. Sequenced input: memory CD4+ T cells sorted from blood. These receptors originate from a woman younger than 45 in good health. The CDR3 runs from the conserved cysteine through the conserved F or W. Fields, in order: V gene, clone size, D gene, J gene, CDR3 protein, CDR3 DNA. A D gene is named only where the DNA matches it firmly. The size entry is marked missing in some rows and otherwise reads once, few, many or a size class.

TRBV14	-	-	TRBJ2-2	CASSQDRWPMNTGELFF	TGTGCCAGCAGCCAAGATAGGTGGCCCATGAACACCGGGGAGCTGTTTTTT
TRBV4-2	-	TRBD1	TRBJ2-1	CASSQGQGYYNEQFF	TGTGCCAGCAGCCAAGGACAGGGGTACTACAATGAGCAGTTCTTC
TRBV9	few	-	TRBJ2-3	CASSVAGGGNTDTQYF	TGTGCCAGCAGCGTAGCCGGTGGGGGGAACACAGATACGCAGTATTTT
TRBV4-1	-	TRBD1	TRBJ2-4	CASGQTGIAKNIQYF	TGCGCCAGCGGACAGACAGGGATCGCCAAAAACATTCAGTACTTC
TRBV7-3	-	-	TRBJ2-5	CASSSGGQETQYF	TGTGCCAGCAGCTCAGGCGGCCAAGAGACCCAGTACTTC
TRBV28	-	-	TRBJ1-3	CASSLRDGVGNTIYF	TGTGCCAGCAGTTTAAGGGACGGGGTTGGAAACACCATATATTTT
TRBV28	once	-	TRBJ1-1	CASRLQGAIEAFF	TGTGCCAGCAGGTTACAGGGCGCCATCGAAGCTTTCTTT
TRBV14	-	-	TRBJ2-7	CASSQGLPREQYF	TGTGCCAGCAGCCAAGGACTGCCTCGGGAGCAGTACTTC
TRBV25-1	-	-	TRBJ1-1	CASSGANKAFF	TGTGCCAGCAGTGGGGCGAATAAAGCTTTCTTT
TRBV7-2	-	TRBD2	TRBJ2-3	CASSHWTSIDTQYF	TGTGCCAGCAGCCACTGGACTAGTATAGATACGCAGTATTTT
TRBV7-8	few	-	TRBJ2-7	CASSSQGANYEQYF	TGTGCCAGCAGCTCCCAGGGCGCAAACTACGAGCAGTACTTC
TRBV6-1	many	-	TRBJ1-2	CASSPDSHGGYTF	TGTGCCAGCAGCCCGGACAGTCACGGAGGCTACACCTTC
TRBV7-8	-	-	TRBJ1-5	CASSPSRSYGNQPQHF	TGTGCCAGCAGCCCATCCCGTTCCTATGGCAATCAGCCCCAGCATTTT
TRBV4-1	-	-	TRBJ1-1	CASSQADLRSTEAFF	TGCGCCAGCAGCCAGGCAGACCTTAGGAGCACTGAAGCTTTCTTT
TRBV4-2	once	-	TRBJ1-4	CASSQGGPREKLFF	TGTGCCAGCAGCCAAGGGGGGCCTAGGGAAAAACTGTTTTTT